Shown below are 24 T cell receptor beta chains from a single sample sequenced in a study of vaccination and CD4 T cells after COVID-19. Antigens for these TCRs are unknown. Sequencing of the DNA from cultured CD4+ T cells was carried out with the Oncomine TCR Beta short-read assay. TCRdb redid the calling of the PCR reads with MiXCR, one entry per CDR3 protein. This sample has roughly 7,200 distinct CDR3 sequences, with 33% found just once. The treatment was: roughly 11-day PBMC culture with coronavirus spike peptide pools or control peptides (ViraFEST assay). The unexposed donor provided CD4+ T cells, which were taken before the COVID-19 pandemic (2011-2018). Specimen: CD4+ T cells from blood, cultured in vitro. These receptor sequences come from a human donor in good health.

This clonotype was counted between two and nine times. The rearrangement joins TRBV2 to TRBJ1-1; D perhaps matches TRBD1 (6 bases). Germline assignment: CDR1 SNHLY and CDR2 FYNNEI. This CDR3 region has 13 residues. The ends were cut back, 8 bases at V and 1 base at J, with 11 bases in the middle. The CDR3 spells CASVDRRNTEAFF. The CDR3 DNA reads as TGTGCCAGCGTTGACAGGAGGAACACTGAAGCTTTCTTT.

The sample holds a few counts of this clonotype. The chain carries TRBV11-2 and TRBJ2-1; TRBD2 aligns across 11 bases. The length of the CDR3 is 15 residues. Germline CDR1 is SGHAT and CDR2 is FQNNGV. The V segment lost 4 bases and the J segment 5 bases; nucleotides outside the gene matches: 4. The CDR3 DNA follows: TGTGCCAGCAGCTCACGACTAGCGGGGCACAATGAGCAGTTCTTC. The encoded protein is CASSSRLAGHNEQFF.

The rearrangement links TRBV30 to TRBJ1-6, with D uncertain. Trimming cost V 4 bases and J 5 bases, with 9 bases left between them. This CDR3 is 13 amino acids long. Per germline, CDR1 GTSNPN and CDR2 SVGIG (reference sequence). The CDR3 loop reads CAWNQVDNSPLHF. The DNA for the CDR3 is TGTGCCTGGAACCAGGTAGATAATTCACCCCTCCACTTT.

The J gene is TRBJ1-5, the V gene TRBV30; maybe TRBD1 (5 bases). V dropped 4 bases and J dropped 7 bases, with 14 bases sitting between them. This CDR3 has 13 amino acids. Germline loops: CDR1 GTSNPN, CDR2 SVGIG (reference sequence). The CDR3 region is CAWTGQGEQPQHF. CDR3 bases: TGTGCCTGGACTGGGCAGGGAGAACAGCCCCAGCATTTT.

The chain has TRBV30 and TRBJ2-5; 7 bases align to TRBD2. V gave up 5 bases and J gave up 5 bases; unmatched junction bases: 2. Germline values: CDR1 GTSNPN, CDR2 SVGIG (reference sequence). The CDR3 spans 11 residues. CDR3: CAWGGGETQYF. DNA for the CDR3: TGTGCCTGGGGGGGGGGGGAGACCCAGTACTTC.

This clonotype was observed a few times. The J gene is TRBJ2-1, the V gene TRBV20-1, with 9 bases fitting TRBD2. Losses at the gene ends were 6 bases for V and 0 bases for J; bases not matched to a gene: 9. Germline CDR1 and CDR2: DFQATT and SNEGSKA (reference sequence). This CDR3 comprises 16 residues. This CDR3 is CSAASGISSSYNEQFF. The CDR3 region has the DNA TGCAGTGCGGCTAGCGGGATCAGTAGCTCCTACAATGAGCAGTTCTTC.

This clonotype has just a few counts. This chain links TRBV6-1 with TRBJ2-2; no definite D call. The CDR3 has 11 residues. Germline V gene sequence: CDR1 MNHNS, CDR2 SASEGT. The V end lost 8 bases, the J end lost 5 bases, and 6 bases lay between the germline ends. The CDR3, as DNA: TGTGCCAGCGACCGGACCGGGGAGCTGTTTTTT. This codes for CASDRTGELFF.

This clonotype occurred a few times. The V gene is TRBV5-6, the J gene TRBJ1-2; a possible D gene is TRBD1 (5 bases). Germline V gene data show CDR1 as SGHDT and CDR2 as YYEEEE. V lost 0 bases, J lost 8 bases, and 14 bases lay in between. The CDR3 has 14 amino acids. CDR3 DNA: TGTGCCAGCAGCTTGGCCGGGGGTCCGCGAGGCTACACCTTC. Translated: CASSLAGGPRGYTF.

The chain joins TRBV7-3 to TRBJ2-5, with 12 bases fitting TRBD2. The germline V gene encodes CDR1 SGHTA and CDR2 FQGTGA. This CDR3 is 20 amino acids long. Trimming at V came to 2 bases and at J to 5 bases, leaving 18 bases not matched to a gene. The CDR3 loop is CASSLLSRGLAGNTGETQYF. The CDR3 DNA reads TGTGCCAGCAGCTTACTTTCACGGGGACTAGCGGGTAACACGGGGGAGACCCAGTACTTC.

This clonotype occurred a few times. The chain is built from TRBV19 and TRBJ1-2; 7 bases are shared with TRBD1. The germline V gene has CDR1 LNHDA and CDR2 SQIVND (reference sequence). This CDR3 contains 14 residues. The J segment lost 5 bases and the V segment lost 6 bases, leaving 9 bases of the junction unmatched. The CDR3 loop is CASSPSDRSYGYTF. In DNA form, the CDR3 reads TGTGCCAGTAGCCCCTCGGACAGGAGTTATGGCTACACCTTC. Based on the CDR3 plus reference TRBV19 and TRBJ1-2, the full variable domain is DGGITQSPKYLFRKEGQNVTLSCEQNLNHDAMYWYRQDPGQGLRLIYYSQIVNDFQKGDIAEGYSVSREKKESFPLTVTSAQKNPTAFYLCASSPSDRSYGYTFGSGTRLTVV.

This clonotype has just a few counts. V gene TRBV10-2 combines with J gene TRBJ1-1; possible D gene TRBD1, 6 bases. The CDR3 is made up of 15 amino acids. Germline V CDR1 and CDR2: WSHSY, SAAADI. Deletions cut 8 bases from V and 2 bases from J, with 18 bases between. DNA of the CDR3: TGCGCCAGCCTCATTCAGAGGGGGAAAAACACTGAAGCTTTCTTT. It yields the protein CASLIQRGKNTEAFF.

This clonotype has more than one count but fewer than ten. This rearrangement joins TRBV6-1 to TRBJ2-7, with TRBD1 matching 8 bases. Germline V gene lookup returns CDR1 MNHNS and CDR2 SASEGT. The CDR3 is 16 residues long. V gave up 7 bases and J gave up 6 bases; unmatched junction bases: 17. This CDR3 reads CASNFLRTGWDPEQYF. CDR3 in DNA: TGTGCCAGCAACTTCCTTCGGACAGGGTGGGACCCCGAGCAGTACTTC.

This chain links TRBV5-1 with TRBJ1-1, with TRBD1 as a possible D gene (6 bases). CDR1 and CDR2 (germline): SGHRS, YFSETQ. V shed 2 bases and J shed 3 bases, with 11 bases lying between them. The CDR3 is 14 residues long. The CDR3 here is CASSFGGADTEAFF. In DNA form, the CDR3 reads TGCGCCAGCAGCTTCGGGGGCGCGGACACTGAAGCTTTCTTT.

The sample holds a few counts of this clonotype. The chain couples TRBV20-1 to TRBJ1-1; 8 nucleotides match TRBD1. V lost 2 bases, J lost 4 bases, and 6 bases stayed unmatched. This CDR3 has 14 residues. Germline values: CDR1 DFQATT, CDR2 SNEGSKA (reference sequence). The CDR3, as DNA: TGCAGTGCTAGATCCAGGACAGGGTTCACTGAAGCTTTCTTT. It codes for CSARSRTGFTEAFF.

The chain employs TRBV9 and TRBJ2-5; D is ambiguous. V was trimmed by 0 bases and J by 5 bases, leaving 11 bases between them. Per germline, CDR1 SGDLS and CDR2 YYNGEE. The CDR3 is 14 residues long. The CDR3 here is CASSVGTLGETQYF. In DNA, the CDR3 is TGTGCCAGCAGCGTAGGAACGTTGGGGGAGACCCAGTACTTC.

The J gene is TRBJ1-5, the V gene TRBV10-3, with TRBD1 identical over 8 bases. The CDR3 covers 14 residues. With 4 bases clipped from V and 4 bases from J, the junction kept 3 bases outside the gene matches. Per the germline V gene, CDR1 is ENHRY and CDR2 is SYGVKD. CDR3 bases: TGTGCCATCAGTGGGGACAGGCTAAATCAGCCCCAGCATTTT. This gives the protein CAISGDRLNQPQHF.

This clonotype was seen a handful of times. The genes are TRBV5-1 and TRBJ1-5; no clear D gene. CDR3 length: 13 residues. CDR1 is SGHRS and CDR2 is YFSETQ in the germline V gene. V dropped 0 bases and J dropped 4 bases, with 5 bases sitting between them. The CDR3 DNA sequence: TGCGCCAGCAGCTTGGAGGATAATCAGCCCCAGCATTTT. Its protein product is CASSLEDNQPQHF.

V and J are TRBV14 and TRBJ1-1; D is ambiguous. The germline V gene has CDR1 SGHDN and CDR2 FVKESK. The CDR3 covers 13 residues. The V end was cut by 0 bases, the J end by 7 bases, with 9 bases between. Here the CDR3 DNA reads TGTGCCAGCAGCCAAGAACTCTTAGGTGAAGCTTTCTTT. Amino acids: CASSQELLGEAFF.

The chain combines TRBV6-1 with TRBJ1-2, with D perhaps TRBD1 (5 bases). V lost 6 bases and J lost 4, with 15 bases in between. CDR3 length equals 14 residues. The germline V gene has CDR1 MNHNS and CDR2 SASEGT. CDR3 coding DNA: TGTGCCAGCAGCCGCGAGGGACGCGGCTATGGCTACACCTTC. It is translated as CASSREGRGYGYTF.

This clonotype showed up just once. The J gene is TRBJ2-7, the V gene TRBV12-5; 8 nucleotides line up with TRBD1. Germline lookup yields CDR1 LGHNT and CDR2 FRNRAP. CDR3 length: 14 amino acids. The junction had 4 bases not matched to a gene; V was cut back by 5 bases and J by 1 base. The CDR3 DNA is TGTGCTAGTGGTCTCGGACAGGGATCCTACGAGCAGTACTTC. Amino acids: CASGLGQGSYEQYF.

J is TRBJ2-4 and V is TRBV24-1, with TRBD1 identical over 7 bases. The CDR3 extends over 19 amino acids. Germline CDR1 KGHDR, CDR2 SFDVKD. After removal of 9 bases from V and 3 bases from J, the junction contained 22 bases not matched to a gene. Written as DNA, the CDR3 is TGTGCCACCCCCGGTGGGGTGCCCGACAGGGACGAAGTCAAAAACATTCAGTACTTC. Translation: CATPGGVPDRDEVKNIQYF.

This clonotype is medium-sized by share. J is TRBJ2-4 and V is TRBV20-1; D might be TRBD1 (6 bases). The germline V and J ends were trimmed by 1 base and 7 bases, with 11 bases remaining between them. The length of the CDR3 is 13 residues. Germline loops: CDR1 DFQATT, CDR2 SNEGSKA (reference sequence). The CDR3 DNA follows: TGCAGTGCTAGAGTGGGGGCCTCTAACATTCAGTACTTC. This gives the protein CSARVGASNIQYF.

The chain is built from TRBV11-1 and TRBJ2-1, with unresolved D. The CDR3 runs to 14 residues. Trimming stripped 3 bases from V and 7 bases from J, with 13 bases between. Per germline, CDR1 SGHAT and CDR2 FQDESV (reference sequence). The CDR3, as DNA: TGTGCCAGCAGCTTCGACAATTTGGTGAATGAGCAGTTCTTC. Its protein product is CASSFDNLVNEQFF. The variable domain in full, with the rest retrieved from reference TRBV11-1 and TRBJ2-1, is EAEVAQSPRYKITEKSQAVAFWCDPISGHATLYWYRQILGQGPELLVQFQDESVVDDSQLPKDRFSAERLKGVDSTLKIQPAELGDSAMYLCASSFDNLVNEQFFGPGTRLTVL.

V gene TRBV12-3 or TRBV12-4 combines with J gene TRBJ2-1; 13 nucleotides match TRBD2. Trimming cost V 4 bases and J 8 bases; bases outside gene matches: 5. The length of the CDR3 is 15 residues. CDR3: CASSSGLAGVDEQFF. CDR3 sequence (DNA): TGTGCCAGCAGTTCCGGACTAGCGGGGGTCGATGAGCAGTTCTTC.